The next 26 T cell receptor beta chains were all read from a single sample in a study of PD-1 blockade in mismatch repair-deficient tumors. Method: immunoSEQ multiplex PCR; TCRdb's copy keeps in-frame clones and lacks some. The sample records about 51,000 clones, more than 65% being singletons. Sequenced material: peripheral blood, taken more than 19 weeks after starting pembrolizumab. The receptor set was obtained from an adult with mismatch repair-deficient cancer.

This chain links TRBV14 with TRBJ2-3, with 9 bases lining up with TRBD2. The CDR3 extends over 15 amino acids. Per the germline V gene, CDR1 is SGHDN and CDR2 is FVKESK. The V and J ends lost 4 bases and 3 bases, in that order; junction bases with no gene match: 5. CDR3 region: CASSLDGLATDTQYF. The CDR3 DNA reads TGTGCCAGCAGCCTAGATGGACTAGCGACAGATACGCAGTATTTT.

CDR3 residues: CAISESSEVGQGTNEQFF. The DNA for the CDR3 is TGTGCCATCAGTGAGTCGAGTGAGGTGGGACAGGGTACCAATGAGCAGTTCTTC. The V gene is TRBV10-3, the J gene TRBJ2-1; TRBD1 matches 9 bases. This CDR3 has 18 amino acids. V shed 0 bases and J 6 bases; nucleotides not matched to a gene: 12. Germline V gene sequence: CDR1 ENHRY, CDR2 SYGVKD.

The V and J genes are TRBV6-5 and TRBJ2-7; D tentatively fits TRBD1 or TRBD2 (6 bases each). The CDR3 totals 11 residues. The V end was cut by 6 bases, the J end by 6 bases, with 9 bases between. Germline CDR1 MNHEY, CDR2 SVGAGI. DNA of the CDR3: TGTGCCAGCAGGCGGGACATCGAGCAGTACTTC. Residues: CASRRDIEQYF.

The chain links TRBV10-3 to TRBJ2-7; 7 positions agree with TRBD2. The CDR3 consists of 16 residues. V dropped 6 bases and J dropped 2; count of bases not matched to a gene: 13. The germline V gene encodes CDR1 ENHRY and CDR2 SYGVKD. CDR3 DNA sequence: TGTGCCATCAGCTGGGGGGGTGTGGCGGGCACCTACGAGCAGTACTTC. This gives the protein CAISWGGVAGTYEQYF.

The chain is built from TRBV30 and TRBJ2-5, with 7 bases fitting TRBD1. J gave up 5 bases and V 4 bases, and 7 bases lay outside the gene matches. CDR3 length: 13 amino acids. Per germline, CDR1 GTSNPN and CDR2 SVGIG (reference sequence). The DNA for the CDR3 is TGTGCCTGGACCTTAGGGGGCGGGGAGACCCAGTACTTC. Its protein is CAWTLGGGETQYF.

The V gene is TRBV7-8, the J gene TRBJ2-1; D gene uncertain. Germline loops: CDR1 SGHVS, CDR2 FQNEAQ. The CDR3 spans 16 residues. Trimming pared 5 bases from V and 3 bases from J, leaving 17 bases between. The CDR3 coding sequence is TGTGCCAGCAGCACCCAGAACCCCCTTCTCTACAATGAGCAGTTCTTC. Encoded protein: CASSTQNPLLYNEQFF. Full variable domain (rest looked up from reference TRBV7-8 and TRBJ2-1): GAGVSQSPRYKVAKRGQDVALRCDPISGHVSLFWYQQALGQGPEFLTYFQNEAQLDKSGLPSDRFFAERPEGSVSTLKIQRTQQEDSAVYLCASSTQNPLLYNEQFFGPGTRLTVL.

V is TRBV11-2 and J is TRBJ1-1, with a weak D call TRBD1 (6 bases). The V gene's germline CDR1 is SGHAT and CDR2 FQNNGV. The CDR3 spans 17 residues. V was trimmed by 5 bases and J by 1 base, leaving 20 bases between them. CDR3 bases: TGTGCCAGCAGCATTACGACCTATACAGGGAAGAACACTGAAGCTTTCTTT. Encoded protein: CASSITTYTGKNTEAFF.

The J gene is TRBJ2-5, the V gene TRBV5-1; D is perhaps TRBD1 or TRBD2 (5 bases each). Looked up from germline, CDR1 is SGHRS and CDR2 is YFSETQ. V was clipped by 3 bases and J by 5 bases, with 20 bases between them. The length of the CDR3 is 16 residues. CDR3 nucleotide sequence: TGCGCCAGCAGCTATACCGGGACCCCGACGCGTGAGACCCAGTACTTC. This codes for CASSYTGTPTRETQYF.

The chain joins TRBV15 to TRBJ2-2, with TRBD1 matching 8 bases. Trimming at V came to 5 bases and at J to 6 bases, leaving 14 bases not matched to a gene. Germline V lookup: CDR1 LNHNV, CDR2 YYDKDF (reference sequence). This CDR3 is 17 amino acids long. The CDR3 sequence: CATSSRNRGIRSGELFF. The CDR3 DNA sequence: TGTGCCACCAGCTCTCGCAACAGGGGGATTAGGTCCGGGGAGCTGTTTTTT.

The chain couples TRBV29-1 to TRBJ1-2; D uncertain. This CDR3 contains 12 residues. Germline assignment: CDR1 SQVTM and CDR2 ANQGSEA. V was clipped by 6 bases and J by 0 bases, with 8 bases between them. DNA of the CDR3: TGCAGCGTCGACCGAGCTAACTATGGCTACACCTTC. Translated, it gives CSVDRANYGYTF.

This clone turned up a few times. This sequence joins TRBV7-6 and TRBJ2-1, with 9 bases fitting TRBD1. Trimming at V came to 5 bases and at J to 4 bases, leaving 6 bases not matched to a gene. The length of the CDR3 is 15 residues. Per the germline V gene, CDR1 is SGHVS and CDR2 is FNYEAQ. The CDR3 region has the DNA TGTGCCAGCAGCCTAGGGACAGGGAGGTACAATGAGCAGTTCTTC. This sequence encodes CASSLGTGRYNEQFF.

By sample share, this clone is medium-sized (0.01 to 0.1%). The chain uses TRBV5-4 and TRBJ1-2, with TRBD1 matching 7 bases. The CDR3 is 14 amino acids. CDR1 and CDR2 (germline): SGHNT, YYREEE (reference sequence). Germline trimming cut 4 bases from V and 4 bases from J; bases unmatched to any gene: 7. The CDR3 loop is CASSRLDRFYGYTF. Here the CDR3 DNA reads TGTGCCAGCAGCAGACTGGACAGGTTCTATGGCTACACCTTC.

The V call is TRBV7-3, the J call TRBJ1-3; 7 bases agree with TRBD1. J was trimmed by 4 bases and V by 2 bases; bases with no gene match: 2. This CDR3 spans 14 amino acids. CDR1 SGHTA and CDR2 FQGTGA come from the germline V gene. The chain's CDR3 is CASSLSGGGNTIYF. CDR3 bases: TGTGCCAGCAGCTTATCAGGGGGAGGAAACACCATATATTTT.

This sequence joins TRBV5-1 and TRBJ1-1; no firm D call. Germline-derived CDR1 and CDR2 are SGHRS and YFSETQ. The CDR3 contains 13 residues. V dropped 4 bases and J dropped 1 base, with 8 bases sitting between them. The CDR3 DNA is TGCGCCAGCAGCCCTCAGGAGAACACTGAAGCTTTCTTT. It yields the protein CASSPQENTEAFF.

V is TRBV7-9 and J is TRBJ1-1; D is unresolved. Germline loops: CDR1 SEHNR, CDR2 FQNEAQ (reference sequence). There are 12 residues in the CDR3. Deletions cut 1 base from V and 7 bases from J, with 7 bases between. The CDR3 loop reads CASSLGTYEAFF. CDR3 DNA: TGTGCCAGCAGCTTAGGGACCTATGAAGCTTTCTTT. Full variable domain (outside the CDR3, taken from reference TRBV7-9 and TRBJ1-1): DTGVSQNPRHKITKRGQNVTFRCDPISEHNRLYWYRQTLGQGPEFLTYFQNEAQLEKSRLLSDRFSAERPKGSFSTLEIQRTEQGDSAMYLCASSLGTYEAFFGQGTRLTVV.

The rearrangement joins TRBV2 to TRBJ2-3, with 7 positions matching TRBD2. The CDR3 consists of 16 residues. The V and J ends lost 6 bases and 4 bases, in that order; junction bases with no gene match: 13. Per the germline V gene, CDR1 is SNHLY and CDR2 is FYNNEI. Written as DNA, the CDR3 is TGTGCCAGCAGCGCTGGGGCGGGAGAGCGCGCAGATACGCAGTATTTT. Translating it yields CASSAGAGERADTQYF. The whole variable domain, remainder taken from reference TRBV2 and TRBJ2-3, is EPEVTQTPSHQVTQMGQEVILRCVPISNHLYFYWYRQILGQKVEFLVSFYNNEISEKSEIFDDQFSVERPDGSNFTLKIRSTKLEDSAMYFCASSAGAGERADTQYFGPGTRLTVL.

In its sample, this clone is medium-sized. The chain links TRBV7-8 to TRBJ2-7; 9 nucleotides agree with TRBD1. Germline values: CDR1 SGHVS, CDR2 FQNEAQ. This CDR3 has 13 amino acids. After removal of 10 bases from V and 1 base from J, the junction contained 5 bases not matched to a gene. The CDR3 nucleotides read TGTGCCACCGCACAGGGGGCGTCCTACGAGCAGTACTTC. The encoded protein is CATAQGASYEQYF.

The table lists this clone with a few counts. This chain joins TRBV4-1 and TRBJ1-2; 8 nucleotides line up with TRBD1. The CDR3 runs 14 residues. The trim removed 2 bases at V and 3 bases at J, leaving 2 bases unmatched. Germline lookup yields CDR1 MGHRA and CDR2 YSYEKL. For the CDR3, the DNA is TGCGCCAGCAGCCAAATGACAGGGGACTATGGCTACACCTTC. Its protein is CASSQMTGDYGYTF.

The V and J genes are TRBV7-9 and TRBJ2-5; the D gene is possibly TRBD1 (6 bases). The CDR3 length is 17 residues. V was cut by 5 bases and J by 4 bases, with 23 bases left in between. Germline V gives CDR1 SEHNR, CDR2 FQNEAQ (reference sequence). CDR3 residues: CASSGAKGQGSPETQYF. The CDR3 nucleotides read TGTGCCAGCAGCGGAGCTAAAGGTCAGGGGTCTCCAGAGACCCAGTACTTC.

This clone has a handful of counts. V usage is TRBV7-3 and J usage is TRBJ2-2, with a possible D match to TRBD1 (6 bases). The CDR3 is 14 amino acids. V dropped 6 bases and J dropped 3 bases, with 11 bases sitting between them. Germline assignment: CDR1 SGHTA and CDR2 FQGTGA. CDR3: CASSYNRDTGELFF. The CDR3 DNA follows: TGTGCCAGCAGTTATAACAGGGACACCGGGGAGCTGTTTTTT.

CDR3 sequence reads: CASSPGRRSGNTIYF. CDR3 DNA sequence: TGTGCCAGCAGCCCGGGACGGCGCTCTGGAAACACCATATATTTT. This chain links TRBV5-6 with TRBJ1-3, with D maybe TRBD1 (5 bases). The V gene's germline CDR1 is SGHDT and CDR2 YYEEEE. The CDR3 spans 15 residues. V gave up 4 bases and J gave up 0 bases, with 11 bases separating them. Variable domain in full (rest from reference TRBV5-6 and TRBJ1-3): DAGVTQSPTHLIKTRGQQVTLRCSPKSGHDTVSWYQQALGQGPQFIFQYYEEEERQRGNFPDRFSGHQFPNYSSELNVNALLLGDSALYLCASSPGRRSGNTIYFGEGSWLTVV.

This clone has only one observation. V is TRBV9 and J is TRBJ1-1, with D perhaps TRBD1 (5 bases). Germline CDR1 SGDLS, CDR2 YYNGEE. CDR3 size: 14 residues. Trimming pared 0 bases from V and 1 base from J, leaving 7 bases between. CDR3 region: CASSVVGGNTEAFF. In nucleotides, the CDR3 is TGTGCCAGCAGCGTAGTGGGGGGGAACACTGAAGCTTTCTTT.

Relative to its sample, this clone is medium-sized. V usage is TRBV6-5 and J usage is TRBJ2-2; 8 bases agree with TRBD1. With 5 bases clipped from V and 5 bases from J, the junction kept 7 bases outside the gene matches. Germline loops: CDR1 MNHEY, CDR2 SVGAGI. The length of the CDR3 is 15 residues. The DNA of the CDR3 is TGTGCCAGCAGTCAGACGACAGGGGTGACCGGGGAGCTGTTTTTT. This gives the protein CASSQTTGVTGELFF.

The CDR3 coding sequence is TGTGCCTGGGCCCGGAAGCCAATCACAGATACGCAGTATTTT. It specifies CAWARKPITDTQYF. The V and J genes are TRBV30 and TRBJ2-3; D ambiguous. The germline V and J ends were trimmed by 5 bases and 2 bases, with 14 bases remaining between them. The CDR3 has 14 residues. CDR1 is GTSNPN and CDR2 is SVGIG in the germline V gene (reference sequence).

J is TRBJ2-7 and V is TRBV28; 8 bases line up with TRBD1. Germline CDR1 reads MDHEN; CDR2 reads SYDVKM. After removal of 4 bases from V and 1 base from J, the junction contained 3 bases not matched to a gene. This CDR3 is 14 amino acids long. The CDR3 DNA reads TGTGCCAGCAGTTGGGACAGGCGGTCCTACGAGCAGTACTTC. Amino acid sequence: CASSWDRRSYEQYF.

This chain joins TRBV2 and TRBJ1-1; D might be TRBD1 (5 bases). Trimming stripped 4 bases from V and 5 bases from J, with 11 bases between. CDR1 is SNHLY, CDR2 FYNNEI, per germline. This CDR3 is 13 amino acids long. CDR3 in amino acids: CASSVRGGTEAFF. CDR3 DNA: TGTGCCAGCAGTGTAAGGGGTGGGACTGAAGCTTTCTTT.